Below are 26 T cell receptor beta chains sequenced from a single sample in a study of shared clonotypes between healthy human individuals. The table came from immunoSEQ multiplex PCR; TCRdb's copy has only in-frame clones and leaves some out. This sample has 850,000 to 1,100,000 clones, with approximately 75% found just once. Material: memory CD4+ T cells from PBMCs. Subset indicated: CD45RA-negative fraction. The receptor set was obtained from a man between 18 and 29 years old in good health. Some clones in this sample may be carry-over from other donors' samples.

The CDR3 sequence is CASSPPHAEGGETQYF. The CDR3 DNA is TGTGCCAGCAGTCCACCCCACGCGGAGGGGGGGGAGACCCAGTACTTC. The V call is TRBV28, the J call TRBJ2-5, with a weak D call TRBD2 (7 bases). Germline assignment: CDR1 MDHEN and CDR2 SYDVKM. The CDR3 contains 16 residues. V gave up 5 bases and J gave up 5 bases, with 21 bases separating them. The entire variable domain, with the rest obtained from reference TRBV28 and TRBJ2-5, is as follows: DVKVTQSSRYLVKRTGEKVFLECVQDMDHENMFWYRQDPGLGLRLIYFSYDVKMKEKGDIPEGYSVSREKKERFSLILESASTNQTSMYLCASSPPHAEGGETQYFGPGTRLLVL.

This chain connects TRBV9 to TRBJ2-1, with 9 bases that match TRBD2. The V gene end was trimmed by 2 bases and the J gene end by 3 bases; junction bases not matched to a gene: 6. The CDR3 is 16 amino acids. Germline-derived CDR1 and CDR2 are SGDLS and YYNGEE. Written as DNA, the CDR3 is TGTGCCAGCAGCGTCCCCCGAGCGGGAGGCTACAATGAGCAGTTCTTC. Amino acids: CASSVPRAGGYNEQFF. The full variable domain, completed using reference TRBV9 and TRBJ2-1, is DSGVTQTPKHLITATGQRVTLRCSPRSGDLSVYWYQQSLDQGLQFLIQYYNGEERAKGNILERFSAQQFPDLHSELNLSSLELGDSALYFCASSVPRAGGYNEQFFGPGTRLTVL.

The chain couples TRBV29-1 to TRBJ2-3; tentative D call: TRBD2 (6 bases). The CDR3 sequence is 17 residues long. The V end was cut by 0 bases, the J end by 2 bases, with 18 bases between. CDR1 and CDR2 from the germline V gene are SQVTM and ANQGSEA. The chain's CDR3 is CSVEDQFSGVNTDTQYF. CDR3 nucleotides: TGCAGCGTTGAAGATCAGTTTAGCGGAGTGAACACAGATACGCAGTATTTT.

This clone appeared once. The V and J genes are TRBV6-5 and TRBJ1-2; 9 bases are shared with TRBD1. The CDR3 runs 12 residues. Germline loops: CDR1 MNHEY, CDR2 SVGAGI. After removal of 6 bases from V and 7 bases from J, the junction contained 3 bases not matched to a gene. In DNA, the CDR3 is TGTGCCAGCAGCACAGGGGGCGGTGGCTACACCTTC. Protein product: CASSTGGGGYTF.

In DNA, the CDR3 is TGTGCCAGCAGCTCTCCACTAGCCTTCCCCTACGAGCAGTACTTC. Its protein product is CASSSPLAFPYEQYF. The V gene is TRBV5-4, the J gene TRBJ2-7; D might be TRBD2 (6 bases). Germline V gives CDR1 SGHNT, CDR2 YYREEE (reference sequence). V dropped 3 bases and J dropped 2 bases, with 15 bases sitting between them. The CDR3 covers 15 residues.

This clone was picked up one time. This chain links TRBV11-2 with TRBJ2-7, with TRBD1 identical over 10 bases. CDR1 and CDR2 (germline): SGHAT, FQNNGV. V was pared by 4 bases and J by 4 bases, with 7 bases of the junction left unmatched. This CDR3 spans 15 amino acids. The CDR3 bases are TGTGCCAGCAGCTGGCCGGGACAGGGGACATACGAGCAGTACTTC. Residues: CASSWPGQGTYEQYF.

Concerning this clone itself: This sequence is one base from a far larger clone and is likely a read error. This rearrangement joins TRBV15 to TRBJ1-1; D gene ambiguous. CDR3 length: 13 residues. The germline CDR1 and CDR2 sequences are LNHNV and YYDKDF (reference sequence). CDR3 residues: CAMSFTENTEASF. CDR3 bases: TGTGCCATGTCTTTTACGGAGAACACTGAAGCTTCCTTT.

In its sample, this clone was seen a few times. V is TRBV28 and J is TRBJ1-5, with 9 bases fitting TRBD1. Unmatched junction bases numbered 16, after V lost 7 bases and J lost 9 bases. The CDR3 spans 16 residues. Germline-derived CDR1 and CDR2 are MDHEN and SYDVKM. The CDR3 is CASTVKQGALPLPQHF. CDR3 nucleotide sequence: TGTGCCAGCACCGTCAAACAGGGGGCCCTTCCTTTGCCCCAGCATTTT.

The rearrangement joins TRBV10-1 to TRBJ1-6; D perhaps matches TRBD1 (5 bases). The CDR3 runs to 15 residues. Trimming left V 7 bases short and J 4 bases short, with 14 bases between. The germline gives CDR1 WNHNN, CDR2 SYGVQD (reference sequence). The CDR3: CASILNQGYNSPLHF. Here the CDR3 DNA reads TGCGCCAGCATTCTGAACCAGGGATATAATTCACCCCTCCACTTT.

The V and J genes are TRBV5-6 and TRBJ1-2; 8 bases are a match to TRBD1. V shed 2 bases, J shed 8 bases, and the junction held 5 bases outside the gene matches. From germline, CDR1 is SGHDT and CDR2 YYEEEE. This CDR3 has 13 residues. The CDR3 spells CASSFWTGRGYTF. The CDR3 DNA reads as TGTGCCAGCAGCTTTTGGACAGGGCGAGGCTACACCTTC.

The chain has TRBV18 and TRBJ1-2; 9 bases are shared with TRBD1. The length of the CDR3 is 12 residues. V lost 10 bases to trimming and J lost 2 bases; unmatched junction nucleotides: 2. Germline V gives CDR1 KGHSH, CDR2 LQKENI. This CDR3 is CATGQGNYGYTF. The CDR3 nucleotides are TGTGCCACGGGACAGGGCAACTATGGCTACACCTTC.

The rearrangement joins TRBV5-4 to TRBJ2-1, with 7 bases that match TRBD1. Looked up from germline, CDR1 is SGHNT and CDR2 is YYREEE (reference sequence). The CDR3 sequence is 15 residues long. The junction had 11 bases not matched to a gene; V was cut back by 4 bases and J by 7 bases. This CDR3 is CASSTRDSLRNEQFF. CDR3 bases: TGTGCCAGCAGCACCCGGGACAGCCTAAGGAATGAGCAGTTCTTC. Full variable domain (outside the CDR3, taken from reference TRBV5-4 and TRBJ2-1): ETGVTQSPTHLIKTRGQQVTLRCSSQSGHNTVSWYQQALGQGPQFIFQYYREEENGRGNFPPRFSGLQFPNYSSELNVNALELDDSALYLCASSTRDSLRNEQFFGPGTRLTVL.

The chain uses TRBV5-5 and TRBJ2-5; D possibly uses TRBD1 or TRBD2 (5 bases each). The germline CDR1 and CDR2 sequences are SGHKS and YYEKEE (reference sequence). V was shortened by 1 base and J by 7 bases, with 8 bases between the two germline ends. The CDR3 extends over 12 amino acids. The CDR3 DNA reads TGTGCCAGCAGCTTGATGAGGGGGACCCAGTACTTC. This encodes CASSLMRGTQYF.

The genes are TRBV7-9 and TRBJ1-1; a weak D match, TRBD1 (5 bases). With 0 bases removed from V and 9 bases from J, the gap between germline ends came to 5 bases. CDR1 and CDR2 (germline): SEHNR, FQNEAQ (reference sequence). The CDR3 totals 11 residues. CDR3 protein: CASSLAGQAFF. The CDR3, as DNA: TGTGCCAGCAGCTTAGCGGGACAAGCTTTCTTT.

The chain employs TRBV4-1 and TRBJ2-7; D unresolved. CDR1 and CDR2 from the germline V gene are MGHRA and YSYEKL. This CDR3 is 16 amino acids long. Trimming removed 3 bases from V and 6 bases from J, with 21 bases in between. In DNA, the CDR3 is TGCGCCAGCAGCCACCCCACCGACTGGAGCTGGAGCGAGCAGTACTTC. Encoded protein: CASSHPTDWSWSEQYF.

The CDR3 DNA follows: TGTGCCAGCAGCTTACAGACGGTCGCCAACACCGGGGAGCTGTTTTTT. As protein: CASSLQTVANTGELFF. The chain is built from TRBV7-3 and TRBJ2-2; D is unresolved. The CDR3 length is 16 residues. V was cut by 2 bases and J by 2 bases, with 12 bases left in between. Looked up from germline, CDR1 is SGHTA and CDR2 is FQGTGA.

Of note for this clone: Germline is not matched at one junction end, which may reflect a read error. The rearrangement uses TRBV7-9 and TRBJ2-1, with D tentatively TRBD2 (6 bases). The CDR3 is 17 amino acids. Germline values: CDR1 SEHNR, CDR2 FQNEAQ (reference sequence). CDR3 sequence: CVSSNPAGTIGGNEQFF. The CDR3 bases are TGTGTCAGCAGCAACCCTGCGGGAACCATCGGGGGTAATGAGCAGTTCTTC.

J is TRBJ1-5 and V is TRBV5-1; the match to TRBD1 covers 9 bases. This CDR3 region has 18 residues. Trimming cost V 4 bases and J 2 bases; bases outside gene matches: 13. CDR1 SGHRS and CDR2 YFSETQ come from the germline V gene. This CDR3 is CASSPSPPTGGGNQPQHF. CDR3 DNA: TGCGCCAGCAGCCCCTCTCCGCCGACAGGGGGTGGCAATCAGCCCCAGCATTTT.

This chain connects TRBV30 to TRBJ1-1; 7 bases are shared with TRBD1. The CDR3 has 16 amino acids. The germline gives CDR1 GTSNPN, CDR2 SVGIG (reference sequence). V trimming: 3 bases; J trimming: 2 bases; junction bases outside the gene matches: 12. As DNA, the CDR3 is TGTGCCTGGAGCCCCGCAACAGGGGCAGGAAACACTGAAGCTTTCTTT. Translating gives CAWSPATGAGNTEAFF.

A word on this clone: A single base is all that separates this from a far larger clone, so a read error is likely. The same CDR3 also results from other DNA sequences found in this sample. The chain carries TRBV7-3 and TRBJ2-3, with 9 bases aligning to TRBD1. Unmatched junction bases numbered 4, after V lost 5 bases and J lost 4 bases. Germline assignment: CDR1 SGHTA and CDR2 FQGTGA. The CDR3 is 14 amino acids. The CDR3 DNA is TGTGCCAGCAGCCCCGGGACAGGGTCAGATACGCAGTATTTT. Translating gives CASSPGTGSDTQYF.

Concerning this clone: An end of the junction differs from the germline gene, which may be a read error. The chain joins TRBV19 to TRBJ2-5; possible D gene TRBD2, 5 bases. Germline assignment: CDR1 LNHDA and CDR2 SQIVND (reference sequence). The CDR3 length is 13 residues. CDR3 protein: CASSREIGETQYF. In DNA form, the CDR3 reads TGTGCCAGCAGTAGGGAGATCGGGGAGACCCAGTACTTC.

The V gene is TRBV7-9, the J gene TRBJ1-2, with D perhaps matching TRBD1 (5 bases). The germline CDR1 and CDR2 sequences are SEHNR and FQNEAQ (reference sequence). The germline V and J ends were trimmed by 5 bases and 8 bases, with 15 bases remaining between them. CDR3 length equals 13 residues. The CDR3 is CASSPTGHSGYTF. The CDR3 DNA reads TGTGCCAGCAGCCCAACGGGGCATAGCGGCTACACCTTC.

Points on this clone: Distinct nucleotide sequences in the sample also encode this CDR3. The chain has TRBV28 and TRBJ2-2; D not resolved. Germline V gene sequence: CDR1 MDHEN, CDR2 SYDVKM. V lost 3 bases to trimming and J lost 3 bases, with 8 bases between them. CDR3 length: 14 amino acids. Here the CDR3 DNA reads TGTGCCAGCAGTTTTTTAGGTTACACCGGGGAGCTGTTTTTT. Its translation is CASSFLGYTGELFF.

V usage is TRBV29-1 and J usage is TRBJ2-7; TRBD1 matches 9 bases. The CDR3 runs 14 residues. V was pared by 3 bases and J by 6 bases, with 9 bases of the junction left unmatched. The germline CDR1 and CDR2 sequences are SQVTM and ANQGSEA. CDR3 residues: CSVDMGQGFSEQYF. In DNA, the CDR3 is TGCAGCGTTGACATGGGACAGGGCTTCAGCGAGCAGTACTTC.

This clone is a singleton in its sample. The same CDR3 is also encoded by other DNA sequences in this sample. The chain employs TRBV29-1 and TRBJ1-1, with D perhaps matching TRBD1 (5 bases). CDR1 SQVTM and CDR2 ANQGSEA come from the germline V gene. This CDR3 is 12 amino acids long. Between the trimmed V and J ends, which lost 5 bases and 1 base, there was a span of 8 bases. The CDR3 spells CSVLTGNTEAFF. CDR3 coding DNA: TGCAGCGTTCTTACAGGGAACACTGAAGCTTTCTTT.

V usage is TRBV28 and J usage is TRBJ1-5; no clear D. The germline V gene has CDR1 MDHEN and CDR2 SYDVKM. Trimming shortened V by 5 bases and J by 1 base, and 12 bases separated the two germline ends. This CDR3 has 15 residues. The CDR3, as DNA: TGTGCCAGCAGTCCCCCGGGCCCCAGCAATCAGCCCCAGCATTTT. It encodes CASSPPGPSNQPQHF. The variable domain in full, completed from reference TRBV28 and TRBJ1-5, reads DVKVTQSSRYLVKRTGEKVFLECVQDMDHENMFWYRQDPGLGLRLIYFSYDVKMKEKGDIPEGYSVSREKKERFSLILESASTNQTSMYLCASSPPGPSNQPQHFGDGTRLSIL.